The next 23 T cell receptor beta chains were all read from a single sample in a study of CD8 T cells in ankylosing spondylitis. Findings and caveats of the study: Made up of several highly homologous variants, a TCR beta motif appeared characteristic of ankylosing spondylitis blood.

TCRdb independently ran MiXCR on the 5' RACE reads; one entry per CDR3 protein. Of hundreds of thousands of distinct CDR3 sequences in the sample, 12% were seen once. These receptors' antigens are unknown. Sequencing used blood, either unsorted or a sorted T cell fraction (not recorded which). These receptor sequences come from a male donor with ankylosing spondylitis.

The chain couples TRBV20-1 to TRBJ2-7; 10 nucleotides line up with TRBD1. V gave up 7 bases and J gave up 3 bases; unmatched junction bases: 9. The CDR3 consists of 14 residues. Looked up from germline, CDR1 is DFQATT and CDR2 is SNEGSKA (reference sequence). CDR3 nucleotides: TGCAGTGGACAGGACAGGGGGGAACTCTACGAGCAGTACTTC. Its protein is CSGQDRGELYEQYF.

In this sample, this clonotype turned up a few times. The rearrangement joins TRBV20-1 to TRBJ1-6; no firm D call. This CDR3 spans 14 amino acids. Trimming left V 6 bases short and J 10 bases short, with 19 bases between. Germline loops: CDR1 DFQATT, CDR2 SNEGSKA (reference sequence). The chain's CDR3 is CSAARPGKISPLHF. The CDR3 nucleotides read TGCAGTGCCGCCCGACCGGGGAAAATCTCACCCCTCCACTTT.

This chain connects TRBV5-6 to TRBJ1-6; D is perhaps TRBD1 (5 bases). CDR3 length: 15 residues. Germline lookup yields CDR1 SGHDT and CDR2 YYEEEE. Trimming removed 3 bases from V and 10 bases from J, with 17 bases in between. The CDR3 spells CASSSNPQWGSPLHF. The CDR3 DNA is TGTGCCAGCAGCTCGAATCCACAGTGGGGGTCACCCCTCCACTTT.

This clonotype was seen repeatedly, ten times or more. V and J are TRBV7-3 and TRBJ2-2, with unresolved D. The germline gives CDR1 SGHTA, CDR2 FQGTGA. V shed 2 bases and J shed 7 bases, with 5 bases lying between them. CDR3 length: 12 amino acids. The CDR3 loop is CASSLAYGELFF. The CDR3 region has the DNA TGTGCCAGCAGCTTAGCATACGGGGAGCTGTTTTTT.

The table lists this clonotype with a few counts. The V gene is TRBV4-3, the J gene TRBJ2-7, with TRBD2 matching over 7 bases. The CDR3 loop spans 16 amino acids. CDR1 is LGHNA, CDR2 YSLEER, per germline. Trimming took 1 base from V and 5 from J; bases not matched to a gene: 11. Here the CDR3 reads CASSQVFAGVRDEQYF. The CDR3 nucleotides are TGCGCCAGCAGCCAAGTATTCGCGGGAGTTCGGGACGAGCAGTACTTC.

This clonotype was recorded a few times. The genes are TRBV9 and TRBJ1-3; D remains ambiguous. The germline V gene has CDR1 SGDLS and CDR2 YYNGEE. V lost 0 bases, J lost 4 bases, and 5 bases lay in between. The CDR3 is 13 residues long. CDR3 residues: CASSVDGGNTIYF. The CDR3 region has the DNA TGTGCCAGCAGCGTAGACGGAGGAAACACCATATATTTT.

The chain uses TRBV7-2 and TRBJ2-3; a weak D match, TRBD1 (6 bases). CDR1 and CDR2 (germline): SGHTA, FQGNSA. Trimming left V 1 base short and J 7 bases short, with 18 bases between. The CDR3 loop spans 16 amino acids. CDR3 in amino acids: CASSLVSNRVGHTQYF. For the CDR3, the DNA is TGTGCCAGCAGCTTAGTCTCTAACAGGGTTGGGCATACGCAGTATTTT.

This clonotype has just a few counts. The chain combines TRBV7-9 with TRBJ1-2; possibly TRBD1 for D (5 bases). This CDR3 has 14 residues. V was shortened by 6 bases and J by 2 bases, with 13 bases between the two germline ends. Germline V gives CDR1 SEHNR, CDR2 FQNEAQ (reference sequence). The CDR3 nucleotides read TGTGCCAGCAGGCCTCCGGGACCGAACTATGGCTACACCTTC. The encoded protein is CASRPPGPNYGYTF.

The chain recombines TRBV28 with TRBJ2-7, with D uncertain. Between the trimmed V and J ends, which lost 5 bases and 4 bases, there was a span of 18 bases. The CDR3 contains 15 residues. Looked up from germline, CDR1 is MDHEN and CDR2 is SYDVKM. Here the CDR3 reads CASSRVELRWYEQYF. Written as DNA, the CDR3 is TGTGCCAGCAGTCGAGTCGAACTCCGTTGGTACGAGCAGTACTTC.

J is TRBJ2-1 and V is TRBV7-8, with TRBD1 identical over 9 bases. Germline trimming cut 1 base from V and 5 bases from J; bases unmatched to any gene: 6. This CDR3 is built from 16 residues. Looked up from germline, CDR1 is SGHVS and CDR2 is FQNEAQ. CDR3 loop: CASSLVGQGLHNEQFF. The DNA for the CDR3 is TGTGCCAGCAGCTTAGTGGGACAGGGTCTCCACAATGAGCAGTTCTTC. Complete variable domain (other parts from reference TRBV7-8 and TRBJ2-1): GAGVSQSPRYKVAKRGQDVALRCDPISGHVSLFWYQQALGQGPEFLTYFQNEAQLDKSGLPSDRFFAERPEGSVSTLKIQRTQQEDSAVYLCASSLVGQGLHNEQFFGPGTRLTVL.

For the CDR3, the DNA is TGTGCCAGCAGTTTAAGGCGGGTCGGCAAATATGGCTACACCTTC. It yields the protein CASSLRRVGKYGYTF. V and J are TRBV12-3 or TRBV12-4 and TRBJ1-2; the D is unclear. V lost 2 bases and J lost 5, with 15 bases in between. The CDR3 covers 15 residues.

The V and J genes are TRBV20-1 and TRBJ1-1; D perhaps matches TRBD1 (5 bases). The CDR3 is made up of 13 amino acids. V was shortened by 3 bases and J by 5 bases, with 13 bases between the two germline ends. Germline V gives CDR1 DFQATT, CDR2 SNEGSKA (reference sequence). The CDR3 protein is CSARGDVDTEAFF. CDR3 nucleotides: TGCAGTGCTAGGGGGGACGTGGATACTGAAGCTTTCTTT.

The V call is TRBV7-2, the J call TRBJ2-7; possible D gene TRBD1, 6 bases. The germline CDR1 and CDR2 sequences are SGHTA and FQGNSA. Trimming pared 5 bases from V and 7 bases from J, leaving 18 bases between. The CDR3 spans 14 residues. The CDR3 sequence: CASSLTSGQREQYF. In DNA, the CDR3 is TGTGCCAGCAGCCTCACCTCCGGACAGCGGGAGCAGTACTTC.

The chain joins TRBV20-1 to TRBJ1-5; possibly TRBD1 for D (5 bases). Looked up from germline, CDR1 is DFQATT and CDR2 is SNEGSKA (reference sequence). The germline V and J ends were trimmed by 6 bases and 7 bases, with 10 bases remaining between them. The CDR3 totals 11 residues. CDR3 DNA: TGCAGTGCCGGGGGAGGACAGCCCCAGCATTTT. Its translation: CSAGGGQPQHF.

This clonotype has ten or more counts. J is TRBJ2-3 and V is TRBV29-1; D uncertain. There are 12 residues in the CDR3. Germline lookup yields CDR1 SQVTM and CDR2 ANQGSEA. Trimming removed 2 bases from V and 4 bases from J, with 7 bases in between. As DNA, the CDR3 is TGCAGCGTTGAACCCTCTCCAGATACGCAGTATTTT. This encodes CSVEPSPDTQYF.

The sample holds many counts of this clonotype. V usage is TRBV15 and J usage is TRBJ1-5; D possibly corresponds to TRBD1 (6 bases). Germline CDR1 LNHNV, CDR2 YYDKDF (reference sequence). This CDR3 is built from 11 residues. V gave up 6 bases and J gave up 13 bases, with 13 bases separating them. The CDR3 DNA is TGTGCCACCAGTAACAGGGTCGTTCAGCATTTT. It encodes CATSNRVVQHF.

This clonotype showed up just a few times. V usage is TRBV5-1 and J usage is TRBJ2-3, with D uncertain. The CDR3 is 14 residues long. V dropped 0 bases and J dropped 1 base, with 6 bases sitting between them. CDR1 and CDR2 from the germline V gene are SGHRS and YFSETQ. For the CDR3, the DNA is TGCGCCAGCAGCTTGGATCTTCGCACAGATACGCAGTATTTT. The encoded protein is CASSLDLRTDTQYF.

This chain connects TRBV20-1 to TRBJ2-1, with TRBD1 matching over 8 bases. Germline trimming cut 3 bases from V and 9 bases from J; bases unmatched to any gene: 10. The CDR3 contains 14 residues. Germline V gene data show CDR1 as DFQATT and CDR2 as SNEGSKA (reference sequence). The CDR3 bases are TGCAGTGCTAGGTTGGGGACAGGCGTACGTGAGCAGTTCTTC. It codes for CSARLGTGVREQFF.

The V call is TRBV7-9, the J call TRBJ1-1; D gene unclear. The CDR3 is 14 residues long. Germline V gene sequence: CDR1 SEHNR, CDR2 FQNEAQ (reference sequence). Trimming left V 5 bases short and J 6 bases short, with 16 bases between. The CDR3, as DNA: TGTGCCAGCAGCCCCGAGGTTCTAATCCCTGAAGCTTTCTTT. Residues: CASSPEVLIPEAFF.

This clonotype came up many times. This rearrangement joins TRBV9 to TRBJ2-3, with a tentative D call TRBD2 (5 bases). The ends were cut back, 3 bases at V and 0 bases at J, with 8 bases in the middle. From germline, CDR1 is SGDLS and CDR2 YYNGEE. The CDR3 is 14 amino acids. CDR3 nucleotides: TGTGCCAGCAGCGCTCGGACTAGCACAGATACGCAGTATTTT. It yields the protein CASSARTSTDTQYF.

This clonotype occurred once. It may be a read error: a sequence one base away is much more abundant. The chain recombines TRBV29-1 with TRBJ2-2, with D maybe TRBD1 (6 bases). Germline V gives CDR1 SQVTM, CDR2 ANQGSEA. The length of the CDR3 is 12 residues. The CDR3 protein is CSVQGSTRELFF. The DNA for the CDR3 is TGCAGCGTGCAGGGGTCCACCCGGGAGCTGTTTTTT.

This clonotype was detected many times. V is TRBV7-2 and J is TRBJ1-2; D gene unclear. Germline CDR1 reads SGHTA; CDR2 reads FQGNSA. The CDR3 spans 12 residues. V was clipped by 3 bases and J by 8 bases, with 10 bases between them. This chain's CDR3 is CASSFPIGGYTF. As DNA, the CDR3 is TGTGCCAGCAGCTTCCCCATAGGAGGCTACACCTTC.

CDR3 loop: CSASSSPAYSNQPQHF. The CDR3 DNA is TGCAGTGCTAGTTCCTCGCCCGCTTATAGCAATCAGCCCCAGCATTTT. V usage is TRBV20-1 and J usage is TRBJ1-5; D gene unclear. Germline loops: CDR1 DFQATT, CDR2 SNEGSKA (reference sequence). Trimming removed 3 bases at V and 0 bases at J, with 15 bases between. This CDR3 has 16 amino acids.